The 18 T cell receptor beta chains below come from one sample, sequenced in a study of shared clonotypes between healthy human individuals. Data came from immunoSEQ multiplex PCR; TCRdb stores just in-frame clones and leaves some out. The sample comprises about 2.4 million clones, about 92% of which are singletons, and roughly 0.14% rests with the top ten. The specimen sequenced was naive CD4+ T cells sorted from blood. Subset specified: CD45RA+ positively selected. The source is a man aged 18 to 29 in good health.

CDR3 sequence (DNA): TGCGCCAGCAGCCTATCCCTAGGGGGGGCTGCCTACGAGCAGTACTTC. This translates into CASSLSLGGAAYEQYF. The chain is built from TRBV4-3 and TRBJ2-7; weak D call: TRBD2 (7 bases). CDR1 and CDR2 (germline): LGHNA, YSLEER. This CDR3 is built from 16 residues. Trimming shortened V by 4 bases and J by 2 bases, and 18 bases separated the two germline ends.

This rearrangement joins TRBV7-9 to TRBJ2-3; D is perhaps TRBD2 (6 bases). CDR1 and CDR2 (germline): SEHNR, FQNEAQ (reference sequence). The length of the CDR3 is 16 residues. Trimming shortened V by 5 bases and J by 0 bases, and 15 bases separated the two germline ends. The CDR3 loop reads CASSHQLAVSTDTQYF. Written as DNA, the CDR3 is TGTGCCAGCAGCCACCAGTTAGCGGTTAGCACAGATACGCAGTATTTT.

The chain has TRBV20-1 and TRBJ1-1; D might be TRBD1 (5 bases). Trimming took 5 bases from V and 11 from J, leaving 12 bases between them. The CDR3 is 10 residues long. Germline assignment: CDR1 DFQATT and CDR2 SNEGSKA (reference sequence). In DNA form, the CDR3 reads TGCAGTGCTTACACAGGCAGGGCTTTCTTT. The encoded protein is CSAYTGRAFF.

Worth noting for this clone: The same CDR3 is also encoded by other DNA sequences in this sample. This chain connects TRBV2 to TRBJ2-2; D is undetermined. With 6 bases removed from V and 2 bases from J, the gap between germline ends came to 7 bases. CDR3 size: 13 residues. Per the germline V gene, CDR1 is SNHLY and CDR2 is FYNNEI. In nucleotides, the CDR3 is TGTGCCAGCAGCACAGCTAACACCGGGGAGCTGTTTTTT. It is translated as CASSTANTGELFF.

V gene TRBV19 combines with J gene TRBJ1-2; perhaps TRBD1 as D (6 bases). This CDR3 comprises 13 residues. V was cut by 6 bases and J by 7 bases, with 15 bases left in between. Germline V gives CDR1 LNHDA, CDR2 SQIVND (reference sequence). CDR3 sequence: CASRTDSESGYTF. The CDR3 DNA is TGTGCCAGTAGAACGGACAGCGAGAGTGGCTACACCTTC.

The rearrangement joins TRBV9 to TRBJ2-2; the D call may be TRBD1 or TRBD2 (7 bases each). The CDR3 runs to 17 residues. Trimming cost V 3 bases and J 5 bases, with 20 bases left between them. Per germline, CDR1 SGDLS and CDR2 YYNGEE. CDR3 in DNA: TGTGCCAGCAGCGCCCGCAGGGGGGGAACAGGGACCGGGGAGCTGTTTTTT. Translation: CASSARRGGTGTGELFF.

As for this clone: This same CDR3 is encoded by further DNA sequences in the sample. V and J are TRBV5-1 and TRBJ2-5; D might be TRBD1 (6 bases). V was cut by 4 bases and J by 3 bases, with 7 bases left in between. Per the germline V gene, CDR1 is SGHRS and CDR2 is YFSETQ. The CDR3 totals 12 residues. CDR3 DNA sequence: TGCGCCAGCAGCGCAGGGGAAGAGACCCAGTACTTC. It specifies CASSAGEETQYF.

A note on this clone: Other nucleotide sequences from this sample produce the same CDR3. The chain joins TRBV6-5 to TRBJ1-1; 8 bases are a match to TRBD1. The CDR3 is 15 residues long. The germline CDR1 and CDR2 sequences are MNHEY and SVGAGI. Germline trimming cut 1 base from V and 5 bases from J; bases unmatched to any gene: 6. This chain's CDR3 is CASSYLAGGGTEAFF. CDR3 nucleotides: TGTGCCAGCAGTTACTTGGCAGGGGGCGGGACTGAAGCTTTCTTT.

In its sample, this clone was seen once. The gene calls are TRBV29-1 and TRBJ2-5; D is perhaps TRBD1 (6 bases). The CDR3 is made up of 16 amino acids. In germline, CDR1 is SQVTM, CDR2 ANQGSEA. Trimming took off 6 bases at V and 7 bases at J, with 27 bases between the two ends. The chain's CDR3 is CSVSGTPIGPMWTQYF. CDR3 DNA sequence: TGCAGCGTATCCGGGACACCCATCGGGCCCATGTGGACCCAGTACTTC.

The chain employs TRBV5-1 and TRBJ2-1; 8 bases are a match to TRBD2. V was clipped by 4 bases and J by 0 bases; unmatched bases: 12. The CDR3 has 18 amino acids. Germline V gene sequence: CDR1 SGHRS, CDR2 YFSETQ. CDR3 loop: CASSPGGLATSSYNEQFF. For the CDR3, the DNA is TGCGCCAGCAGCCCCGGAGGACTAGCAACTAGCTCCTACAATGAGCAGTTCTTC.

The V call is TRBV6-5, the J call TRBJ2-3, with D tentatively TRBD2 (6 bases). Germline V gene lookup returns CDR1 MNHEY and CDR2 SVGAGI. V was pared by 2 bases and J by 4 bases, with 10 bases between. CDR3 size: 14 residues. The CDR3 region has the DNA TGTGCCAGCAGTTACCGGGACTCTTCAGATACGCAGTATTTT. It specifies CASSYRDSSDTQYF.

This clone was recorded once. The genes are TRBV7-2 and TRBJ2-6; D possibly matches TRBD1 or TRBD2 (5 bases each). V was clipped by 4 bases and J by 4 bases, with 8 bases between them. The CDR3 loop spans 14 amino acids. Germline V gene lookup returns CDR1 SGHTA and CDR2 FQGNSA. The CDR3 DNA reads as TGTGCCAGCAGCTGGGGGTCCGGGGCCAACGTCCTGACTTTC. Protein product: CASSWGSGANVLTF.

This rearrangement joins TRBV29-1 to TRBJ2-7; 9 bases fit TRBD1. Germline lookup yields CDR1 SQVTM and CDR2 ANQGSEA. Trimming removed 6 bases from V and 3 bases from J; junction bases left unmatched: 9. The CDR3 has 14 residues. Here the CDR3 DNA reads TGCAGCGTAACCGGGACAGGGCGCTTCTACGAGCAGTACTTC. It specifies CSVTGTGRFYEQYF.

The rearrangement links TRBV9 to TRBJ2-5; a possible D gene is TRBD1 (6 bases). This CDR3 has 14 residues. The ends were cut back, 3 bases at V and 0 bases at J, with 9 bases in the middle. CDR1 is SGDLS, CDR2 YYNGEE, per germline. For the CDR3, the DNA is TGTGCCAGCAGCGCAGGACAGAACCAAGAGACCCAGTACTTC. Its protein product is CASSAGQNQETQYF. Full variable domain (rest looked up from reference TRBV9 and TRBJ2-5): DSGVTQTPKHLITATGQRVTLRCSPRSGDLSVYWYQQSLDQGLQFLIQYYNGEERAKGNILERFSAQQFPDLHSELNLSSLELGDSALYFCASSAGQNQETQYFGPGTRLLVL.

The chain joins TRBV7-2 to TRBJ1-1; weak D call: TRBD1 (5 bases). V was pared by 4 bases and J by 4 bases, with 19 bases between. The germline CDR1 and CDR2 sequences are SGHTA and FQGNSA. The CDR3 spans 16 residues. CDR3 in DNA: TGTGCCAGCAGCTACCGTGGGGGTTCAGGAGTCACTGAAGCTTTCTTT. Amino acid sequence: CASSYRGGSGVTEAFF.

CDR3 region: CAWSSGLAGENEQFF. In nucleotides, the CDR3 is TGTGCCTGGAGTTCGGGGCTAGCGGGAGAGAATGAGCAGTTCTTC. The chain is built from TRBV30 and TRBJ2-1, with TRBD2 matching 10 bases. The germline gives CDR1 GTSNPN, CDR2 SVGIG (reference sequence). The J segment lost 7 bases and the V segment lost 2 bases, leaving 8 bases of the junction unmatched. The CDR3 has 15 amino acids.

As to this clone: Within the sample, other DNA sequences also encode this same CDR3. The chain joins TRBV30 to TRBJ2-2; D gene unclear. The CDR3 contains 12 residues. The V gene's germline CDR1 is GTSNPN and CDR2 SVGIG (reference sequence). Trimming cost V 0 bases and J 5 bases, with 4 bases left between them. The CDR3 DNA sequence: TGTGCCTGGAGTGTCACTACCGGGGAGCTGTTTTTT. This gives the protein CAWSVTTGELFF.

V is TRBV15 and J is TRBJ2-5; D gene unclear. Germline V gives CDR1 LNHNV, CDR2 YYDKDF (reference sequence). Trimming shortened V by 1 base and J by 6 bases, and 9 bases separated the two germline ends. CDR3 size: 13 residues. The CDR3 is CATSRVDSQTQYF. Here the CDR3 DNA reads TGTGCCACCAGCAGAGTGGATAGTCAGACCCAGTACTTC.